This T cell receptor beta chain was obtained from a study of CD8+ T cells in alopecia areata. In the study overall: Among treated patients, oral tofacitinib was administered at 5 to 10 mg twice daily. Tofacitinib dosing lasted 6 to 18 months, which was then followed by 6 months off drug. Study-level findings and limits: Administration of tofacitinib significantly diminished scalp clonality and expanded CD8+ clones within the top 100. Normal scalp had lower clonality than lesional scalp, with alopecia totalis/universalis lesions showing this most strongly.

Only one count was recorded for this clone. Antigen specificity is unknown. RNA extraction and reverse transcription yielded cDNA as sequencing template. Libraries were prepared by immunoSEQ multiplex PCR; TCRdb keeps only in-frame clonotypes and omits some of them. This table has a few hundred thousand clones, 35% to 40% appearing once. The CDR3 covers 13 residues. Germline CDR1 and CDR2: SGDLS and YYNGEE. The V gene lost 3 bases and the J gene lost 3 bases, with 10 bases spanning the gap. Treatment given: oral pan-JAK inhibitor, 5-10 mg twice daily. The chain carries TRBV9 and TRBJ2-7, with D maybe TRBD2 (6 bases). This clonotype was sampled from a human donor with alopecia areata. The specimen was CD4+ T cells sorted from blood, collected between weeks 30 and 35, from a patient treated with tofacitinib. The CDR3 sequence is CASSANSGYEQYF. The CDR3 DNA reads as TGTGCCAGCAGCGCCAATAGCGGCTACGAGCAGTACTTC.